Below, 19 T cell receptor beta chains from the same sample are listed, as sequenced in a study of T cells in Graves' hyperthyroidism and ophthalmopathy. There were TCR beta CDR3 regions amplified from RNA transcripts. Carried out on the TCR CDR3, a first-round RT-PCR used the HTBI primer set. Each CDR3 protein gets one entry after TCRdb re-called the multiplex PCR reads with MiXCR. Here the sample spans about 400,000 distinct CDR3 sequences, approximately 15% being singletons. What was sequenced was blood. These receptors were obtained from a woman in her 30s with Graves' hyperthyroidism.

This clonotype was seen a handful of times. The V call is TRBV4-1, the J call TRBJ2-5, with 9 nucleotides matching TRBD2. V lost 4 bases to trimming and J lost 2 bases; unmatched junction nucleotides: 8. The CDR3 contains 16 residues. Germline values: CDR1 MGHRA, CDR2 YSYEKL. In DNA, the CDR3 is TGCGCCAGCAGCCGTACAGCGGGAGGACCGCAAGAGACCCAGTACTTC. Translation: CASSRTAGGPQETQYF.

Ten or more counts support this clonotype. The rearrangement uses TRBV7-2 and TRBJ2-3; D call uncertain. This CDR3 comprises 12 residues. Trimming stripped 5 bases from V and 4 bases from J, with 7 bases between. The V gene's germline CDR1 is SGHTA and CDR2 FQGNSA. CDR3 sequence reads: CASSGGADTQYF. The CDR3 DNA is TGTGCCAGCAGCGGTGGGGCAGATACGCAGTATTTT.

The rearrangement uses TRBV12-3 or TRBV12-4 and TRBJ2-1; 10 bases match TRBD2. The CDR3 sequence is 14 residues long. Losses at the gene ends were 6 bases for V and 6 bases for J; bases not matched to a gene: 5. The DNA of the CDR3 is TGTGCCAGCAGAACCGGGACTAGCGTCAATGAGCAGTTCTTC. This translates into CASRTGTSVNEQFF.

J is TRBJ1-5 and V is TRBV7-2; the match to TRBD1 covers 9 bases. The CDR3 runs to 18 residues. The V and J ends lost 4 bases and 0 bases, in that order; junction bases with no gene match: 10. Germline V gene data show CDR1 as SGHTA and CDR2 as FQGNSA. CDR3 in amino acids: CASSSQADRGNSNQPQHF. The DNA of the CDR3 is TGTGCCAGCAGCTCCCAAGCGGACAGGGGCAATAGCAATCAGCCCCAGCATTTT.

This clonotype was picked up many times. The V gene is TRBV30, the J gene TRBJ2-1, with 8 bases fitting TRBD2. The CDR3 length is 15 residues. CDR1 is GTSNPN, CDR2 SVGIG, per germline (reference sequence). V lost 8 bases and J lost 8; bases outside the gene matches: 17. As DNA, the CDR3 is TGTGCCGTTACCAATGAGCGGGAGTCGGCGTATGAGCAGTTCTTC. Amino acids: CAVTNERESAYEQFF.

This clonotype was detected only a few times. The V call is TRBV12-3 or TRBV12-4, the J call TRBJ2-2, with D uncertain. There are 13 residues in the CDR3. V was clipped by 7 bases and J by 3 bases, with 9 bases between them. The CDR3 DNA reads as TGTGCCAGCACCCCCGTAGACACCGGGGAGCTGTTTTTT. Its translation is CASTPVDTGELFF.

The CDR3 loop is CSARQGQPQHF. In DNA, the CDR3 is TGCAGTGCTAGACAGGGCCAGCCCCAGCATTTT. This chain links TRBV20-1 with TRBJ1-5, with a weak D call TRBD1 (5 bases). V was shortened by 2 bases and J by 7 bases, with 6 bases between the two germline ends. This CDR3 contains 11 residues. Per germline, CDR1 DFQATT and CDR2 SNEGSKA (reference sequence).

This clonotype was detected a few times. The J gene is TRBJ1-4, the V gene TRBV7-8; D call uncertain. V lost 8 bases to trimming and J lost 0 bases, with 10 bases between them. The CDR3 totals 14 residues. The germline V gene encodes CDR1 SGHVS and CDR2 FQNEAQ. The CDR3 spells CASRGGPTNEKLFF. CDR3 DNA sequence: TGTGCCAGCCGCGGAGGACCAACTAATGAAAAACTGTTTTTT.

The sample holds many counts of this clonotype. The chain links TRBV20-1 to TRBJ2-3; 11 positions agree with TRBD2. The CDR3 covers 14 residues. Germline values: CDR1 DFQATT, CDR2 SNEGSKA (reference sequence). As DNA, the CDR3 is TGCACCTCGCAGGGACTAGCGGTGGCAGATACGCAGTATTTT. Protein sequence: CTSQGLAVADTQYF.

This clonotype was recorded at least ten times. This rearrangement joins TRBV30 to TRBJ1-5, with 8 bases identical to TRBD1. There are 13 residues in the CDR3. Trimming took 2 bases from V and 6 from J; bases not matched to a gene: 3. Germline loops: CDR1 GTSNPN, CDR2 SVGIG (reference sequence). CDR3 in DNA: TGTGCCTGGAGTAGCAGGGGGCTTCAGCCCCAGCATTTT. The encoded protein is CAWSSRGLQPQHF.

V gene TRBV5-1 combines with J gene TRBJ2-1; no definite D call. Germline V gene sequence: CDR1 SGHRS, CDR2 YFSETQ. The CDR3 covers 14 residues. Trimming left V 4 bases short and J 6 bases short, with 14 bases between. The CDR3 nucleotides are TGCGCCAGCAGCCCCGCTATTATCTCCAATGAGCAGTTCTTC. Amino acids: CASSPAIISNEQFF. Combining the CDR3 with reference TRBV5-1 and TRBJ2-1 gives the whole variable domain KAGVTQTPRYLIKTRGQQVTLSCSPISGHRSVSWYQQTPGQGLQFLFEYFSETQRNKGNFPGRFSGRQFSNSRSEMNVSTLELGDSALYLCASSPAIISNEQFFGPGTRLTVL.

This clonotype was counted a few times. The CDR3 spells CAWIRVVNTEAFF. The CDR3 nucleotides are TGTGCCTGGATTAGAGTGGTGAACACTGAAGCTTTCTTT. The chain links TRBV30 to TRBJ1-1; D uncertain. The CDR3 contains 13 residues. V was shortened by 4 bases and J by 0 bases, with 9 bases between the two germline ends. The germline CDR1 and CDR2 sequences are GTSNPN and SVGIG (reference sequence).

The genes are TRBV29-1 and TRBJ1-3, with unresolved D. This CDR3 spans 13 amino acids. Germline V CDR1 and CDR2: SQVTM, ANQGSEA. V was pared by 6 bases and J by 2 bases, with 11 bases between. The CDR3 spells CSVLIDTGNTIYF. CDR3 coding DNA: TGCAGCGTCCTGATAGACACTGGAAACACCATATATTTT. Together with reference TRBV29-1 and TRBJ1-3, the CDR3 gives the full variable domain: SAVISQKPSRDICQRGTSLTIQCQVDSQVTMMFWYRQQPGQSLTLIATANQGSEATYESGFVIDKFPISRPNLTFSTLTVSNMSPEDSSIYLCSVLIDTGNTIYFGEGSWLTVV.

J is TRBJ2-5 and V is TRBV13; possible D gene TRBD2, 5 bases. The V end was cut by 4 bases, the J end by 2 bases, with 11 bases between. From germline, CDR1 is PRHDT and CDR2 FYEKMQ (reference sequence). The CDR3 is 14 amino acids. CDR3 in amino acids: CASSSPPGQETQYF. Here the CDR3 DNA reads TGTGCCAGCAGCTCACCTCCGGGACAAGAGACCCAGTACTTC.

The sample holds many counts of this clonotype. The chain joins TRBV28 to TRBJ2-1; 8 nucleotides agree with TRBD1. Germline assignment: CDR1 MDHEN and CDR2 SYDVKM. This CDR3 is 17 amino acids long. The V segment lost 3 bases and the J segment 5 bases; nucleotides outside the gene matches: 12. CDR3 amino acids: CASSFRQQGARDNEQFF. In nucleotides, the CDR3 is TGTGCCAGCAGTTTCCGCCAGCAGGGGGCTCGGGACAATGAGCAGTTCTTC.

This clonotype was seen repeatedly, ten times or more. The chain employs TRBV12-3 or TRBV12-4 and TRBJ1-1, with 7 bases identical to TRBD1. J lost 10 bases, V lost 4 bases, and 12 bases had no gene match. The CDR3 consists of 14 residues. The CDR3 loop reads CASSSSTGEVGAFF. CDR3 DNA: TGTGCCAGCAGTTCGTCAACAGGGGAAGTGGGAGCTTTCTTT.

The chain joins TRBV5-1 to TRBJ1-4; D is ambiguous. From germline, CDR1 is SGHRS and CDR2 YFSETQ. Trimming left V 0 bases short and J 0 bases short, with 9 bases between. The CDR3 totals 16 residues. This CDR3 is CASSLGFGSTNEKLFF. DNA of the CDR3: TGCGCCAGCAGCTTGGGTTTTGGTTCAACTAATGAAAAACTGTTTTTT.

The gene calls are TRBV6-1 and TRBJ2-1; D might be TRBD1 (7 bases). Trimming removed 0 bases at V and 2 bases at J, with 20 bases between. The germline V gene encodes CDR1 MNHNS and CDR2 SASEGT. This CDR3 region has 19 residues. CDR3 amino acids: CASSEAGKRLGGTYNEQFF. The CDR3 coding sequence is TGTGCCAGCAGTGAAGCGGGAAAGCGACTAGGGGGCACCTACAATGAGCAGTTCTTC.

The chain employs TRBV5-4 and TRBJ2-1; D is perhaps TRBD1 or TRBD2 (5 bases each). The CDR3 covers 17 residues. Germline V gene lookup returns CDR1 SGHNT and CDR2 YYREEE (reference sequence). Trimming took 0 bases from V and 1 from J, leaving 14 bases between them. The CDR3 DNA is TGTGCCAGCAGCTTGGATGGGGGTGAGGTGTCCTACAATGAGCAGTTCTTC. It codes for CASSLDGGEVSYNEQFF. Based on the CDR3 plus reference TRBV5-4 and TRBJ2-1, the full variable domain is ETGVTQSPTHLIKTRGQQVTLRCSSQSGHNTVSWYQQALGQGPQFIFQYYREEENGRGNFPPRFSGLQFPNYSSELNVNALELDDSALYLCASSLDGGEVSYNEQFFGPGTRLTVL.